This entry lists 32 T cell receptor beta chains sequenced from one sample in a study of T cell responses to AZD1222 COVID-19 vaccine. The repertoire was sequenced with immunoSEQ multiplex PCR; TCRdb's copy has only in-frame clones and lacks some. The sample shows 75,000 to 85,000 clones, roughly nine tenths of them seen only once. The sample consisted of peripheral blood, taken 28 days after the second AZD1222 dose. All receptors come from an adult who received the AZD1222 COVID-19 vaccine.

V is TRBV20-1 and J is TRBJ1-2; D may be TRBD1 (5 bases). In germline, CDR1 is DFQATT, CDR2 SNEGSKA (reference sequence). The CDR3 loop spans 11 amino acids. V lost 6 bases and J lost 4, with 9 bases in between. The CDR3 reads CSAAGTYGYTF. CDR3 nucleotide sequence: TGCAGTGCCGCAGGGACCTATGGCTACACCTTC.

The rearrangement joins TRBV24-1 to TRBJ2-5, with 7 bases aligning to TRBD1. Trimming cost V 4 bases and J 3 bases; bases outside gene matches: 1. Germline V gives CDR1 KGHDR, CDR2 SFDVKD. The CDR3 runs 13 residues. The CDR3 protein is CATSDGTEETQYF. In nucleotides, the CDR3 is TGTGCCACCAGTGACGGGACAGAAGAGACCCAGTACTTC.

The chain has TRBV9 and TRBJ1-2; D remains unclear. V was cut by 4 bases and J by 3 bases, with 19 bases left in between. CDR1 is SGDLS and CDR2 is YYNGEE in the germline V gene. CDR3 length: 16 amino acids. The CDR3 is CASSLTIGEPYYGYTF. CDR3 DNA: TGTGCCAGCAGCCTAACAATCGGGGAACCTTACTATGGCTACACCTTC.

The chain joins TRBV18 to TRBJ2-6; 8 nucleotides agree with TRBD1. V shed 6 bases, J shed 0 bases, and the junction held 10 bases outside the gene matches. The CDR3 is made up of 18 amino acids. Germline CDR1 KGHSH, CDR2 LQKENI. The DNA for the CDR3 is TGTGCCAGCTCCCCGCAACGACAGGGGACCTCTGGGGCCAACGTCCTGACTTTC. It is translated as CASSPQRQGTSGANVLTF.

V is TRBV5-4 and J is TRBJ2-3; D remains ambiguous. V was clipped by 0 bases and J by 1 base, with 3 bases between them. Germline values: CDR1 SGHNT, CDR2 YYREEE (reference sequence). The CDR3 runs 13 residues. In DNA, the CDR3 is TGTGCCAGCAGCTTGGATCGCACAGATACGCAGTATTTT. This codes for CASSLDRTDTQYF.

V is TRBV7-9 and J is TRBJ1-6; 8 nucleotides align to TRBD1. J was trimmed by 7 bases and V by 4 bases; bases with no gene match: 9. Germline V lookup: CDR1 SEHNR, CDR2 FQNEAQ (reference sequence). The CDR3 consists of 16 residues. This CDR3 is CASSSFLTGGNSPLHF. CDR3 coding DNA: TGTGCCAGCAGCTCATTCCTTACAGGGGGGAATTCACCCCTCCACTTT.

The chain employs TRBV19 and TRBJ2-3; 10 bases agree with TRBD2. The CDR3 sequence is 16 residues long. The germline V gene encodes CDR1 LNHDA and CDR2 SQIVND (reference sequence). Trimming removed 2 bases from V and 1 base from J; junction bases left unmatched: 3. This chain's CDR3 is CASSIRLAGGTDTQYF. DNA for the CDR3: TGTGCCAGTAGTATAAGGCTAGCGGGGGGCACAGATACGCAGTATTTT.

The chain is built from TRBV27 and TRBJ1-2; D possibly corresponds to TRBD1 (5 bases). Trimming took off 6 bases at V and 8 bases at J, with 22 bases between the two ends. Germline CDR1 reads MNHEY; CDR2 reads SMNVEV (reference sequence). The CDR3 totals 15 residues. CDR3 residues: CASRHIGAGRLGYTF. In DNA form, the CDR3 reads TGTGCCAGCAGACATATAGGGGCGGGACGCTTGGGCTACACCTTC.

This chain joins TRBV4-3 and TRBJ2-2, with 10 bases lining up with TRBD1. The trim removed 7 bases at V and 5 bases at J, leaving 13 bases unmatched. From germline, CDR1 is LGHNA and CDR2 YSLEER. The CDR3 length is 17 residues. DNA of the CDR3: TGCGCCAGCACACCCTCGGCCGGGACAGGGGAAACCGGGGAGCTGTTTTTT. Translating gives CASTPSAGTGETGELFF.

The DNA for the CDR3 is TGTGCCACCAGCCCCCGGGGCATTTGGGAGAACTATGGCTACACCTTC. Translating it yields CATSPRGIWENYGYTF. The gene calls are TRBV15 and TRBJ1-2, with a possible D match to TRBD1 (5 bases). The germline V gene has CDR1 LNHNV and CDR2 YYDKDF (reference sequence). The V end lost 5 bases, the J end lost 2 bases, and 18 bases lay between the germline ends. This CDR3 spans 16 amino acids.

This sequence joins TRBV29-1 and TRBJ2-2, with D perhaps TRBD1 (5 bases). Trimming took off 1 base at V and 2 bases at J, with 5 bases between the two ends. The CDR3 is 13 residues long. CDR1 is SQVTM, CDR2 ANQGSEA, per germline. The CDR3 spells CSVEGTNTGELFF. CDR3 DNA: TGCAGCGTTGAAGGGACAAACACCGGGGAGCTGTTTTTT.

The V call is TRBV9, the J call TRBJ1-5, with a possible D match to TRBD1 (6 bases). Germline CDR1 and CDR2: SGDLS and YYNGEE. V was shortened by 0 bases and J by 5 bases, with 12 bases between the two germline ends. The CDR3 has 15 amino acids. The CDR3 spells CASSVGGGGHQPQHF. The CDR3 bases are TGTGCCAGCAGCGTAGGAGGGGGGGGGCATCAGCCCCAGCATTTT.

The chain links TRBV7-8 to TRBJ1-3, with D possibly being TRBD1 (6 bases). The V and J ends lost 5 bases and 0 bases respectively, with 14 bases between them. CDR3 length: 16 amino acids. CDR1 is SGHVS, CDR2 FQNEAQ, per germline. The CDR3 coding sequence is TGTGCCAGCAGCCCCGGGAGAGGGGGCTCTGGAAACACCATATATTTT. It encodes CASSPGRGGSGNTIYF.

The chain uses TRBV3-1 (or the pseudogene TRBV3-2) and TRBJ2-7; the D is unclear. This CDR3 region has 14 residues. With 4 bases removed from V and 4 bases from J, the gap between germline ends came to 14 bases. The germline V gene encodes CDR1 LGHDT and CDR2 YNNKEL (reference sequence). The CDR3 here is CASSLTHDGYEQYF. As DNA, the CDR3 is TGTGCCAGCAGCCTAACGCACGACGGTTACGAGCAGTACTTC.

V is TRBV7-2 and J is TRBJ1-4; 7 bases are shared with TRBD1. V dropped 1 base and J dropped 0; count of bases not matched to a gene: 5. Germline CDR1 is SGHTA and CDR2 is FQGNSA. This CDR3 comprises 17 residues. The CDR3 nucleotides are TGTGCCAGCAGCTTAGATAGGGGGCTTCCAACTAATGAAAAACTGTTTTTT. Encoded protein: CASSLDRGLPTNEKLFF.

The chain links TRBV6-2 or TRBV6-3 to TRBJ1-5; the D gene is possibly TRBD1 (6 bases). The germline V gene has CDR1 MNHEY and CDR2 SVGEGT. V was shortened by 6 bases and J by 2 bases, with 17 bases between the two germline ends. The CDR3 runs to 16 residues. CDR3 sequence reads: CASSSVQGSGNQPQHF. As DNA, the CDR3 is TGTGCCAGCAGCAGTGTACAGGGCAGTGGCAATCAGCCCCAGCATTTT.

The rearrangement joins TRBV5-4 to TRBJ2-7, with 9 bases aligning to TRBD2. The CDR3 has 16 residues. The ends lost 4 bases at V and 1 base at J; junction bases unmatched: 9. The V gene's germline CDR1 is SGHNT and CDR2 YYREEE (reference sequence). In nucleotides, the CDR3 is TGTGCCAGCAGCCTCGGGCCAGCGGGAGGATCCTACGAGCAGTACTTC. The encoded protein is CASSLGPAGGSYEQYF.

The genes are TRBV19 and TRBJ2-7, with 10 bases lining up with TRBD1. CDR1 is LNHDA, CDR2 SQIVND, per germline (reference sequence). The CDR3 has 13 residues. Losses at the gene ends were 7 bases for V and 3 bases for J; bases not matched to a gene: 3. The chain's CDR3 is CASTGTGVYEQYF. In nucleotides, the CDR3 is TGTGCCAGTACCGGGACAGGGGTCTACGAGCAGTACTTC.

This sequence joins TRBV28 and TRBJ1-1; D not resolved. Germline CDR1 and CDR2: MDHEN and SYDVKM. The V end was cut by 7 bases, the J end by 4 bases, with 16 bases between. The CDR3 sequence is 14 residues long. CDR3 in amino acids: CASIGGTVGTEAFF. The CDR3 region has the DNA TGTGCCAGCATTGGAGGAACCGTCGGCACTGAAGCTTTCTTT.

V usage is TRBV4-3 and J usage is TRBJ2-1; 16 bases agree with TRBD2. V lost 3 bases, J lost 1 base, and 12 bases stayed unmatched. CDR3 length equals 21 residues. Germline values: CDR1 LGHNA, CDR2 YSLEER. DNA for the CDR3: TGCGCCAGCAGCCAGTCCGGGACTAGCGGGGGGGCGGCTCCGTCCTACAATGAGCAGTTCTTC. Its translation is CASSQSGTSGGAAPSYNEQFF.

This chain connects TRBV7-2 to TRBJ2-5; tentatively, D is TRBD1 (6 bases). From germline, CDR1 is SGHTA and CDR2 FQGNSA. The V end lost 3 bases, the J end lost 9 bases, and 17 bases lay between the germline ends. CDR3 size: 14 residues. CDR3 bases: TGTGCCAGCAGCTTTAGTCACGGCGAGGGGGCCCAGTACTTC. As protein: CASSFSHGEGAQYF.

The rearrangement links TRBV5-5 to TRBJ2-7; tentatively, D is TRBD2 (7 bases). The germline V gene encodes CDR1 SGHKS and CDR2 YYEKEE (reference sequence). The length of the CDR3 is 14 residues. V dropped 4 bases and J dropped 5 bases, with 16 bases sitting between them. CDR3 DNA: TGTGCCAGCAGCCCTATTGGGGGGGCAAACGAGCAGTACTTC. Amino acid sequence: CASSPIGGANEQYF.

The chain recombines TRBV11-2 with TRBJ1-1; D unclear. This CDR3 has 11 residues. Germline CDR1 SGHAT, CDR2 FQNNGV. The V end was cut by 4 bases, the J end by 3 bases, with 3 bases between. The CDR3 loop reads CASSSYTEAFF. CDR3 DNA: TGTGCCAGCAGCTCCTACACTGAAGCTTTCTTT.

CDR3 DNA: TGTGCCAGCAGCCAACCCCCAGAAACCAATACGCAGTATTTT. Translation gives CASSQPPETNTQYF. J is TRBJ2-3 and V is TRBV7-9; D unclear. Trimming removed 5 bases at V and 7 bases at J, with 16 bases between. Per the germline V gene, CDR1 is SEHNR and CDR2 is FQNEAQ (reference sequence). The CDR3 extends over 14 amino acids. Full variable domain (remainder filled in from reference TRBV7-9 and TRBJ2-3): DTGVSQNPRHKITKRGQNVTFRCDPISEHNRLYWYRQTLGQGPEFLTYFQNEAQLEKSRLLSDRFSAERPKGSFSTLEIQRTEQGDSAMYLCASSQPPETNTQYFGPGTRLTVL.

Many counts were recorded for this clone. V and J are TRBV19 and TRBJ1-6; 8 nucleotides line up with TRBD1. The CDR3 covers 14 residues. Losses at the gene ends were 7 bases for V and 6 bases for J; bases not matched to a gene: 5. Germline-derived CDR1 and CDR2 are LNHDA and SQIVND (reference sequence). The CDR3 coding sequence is TGTGCCAGTAAAGGACAGGGAAGTAATTCACCCCTCCACTTT. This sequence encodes CASKGQGSNSPLHF.

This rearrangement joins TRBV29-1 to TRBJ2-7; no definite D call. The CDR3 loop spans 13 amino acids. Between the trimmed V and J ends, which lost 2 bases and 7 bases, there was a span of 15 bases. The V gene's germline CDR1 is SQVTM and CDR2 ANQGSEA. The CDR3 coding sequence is TGCAGCGTTGAATTGGCCGCGGAGAGGGAGCAGTACTTC. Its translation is CSVELAAEREQYF.

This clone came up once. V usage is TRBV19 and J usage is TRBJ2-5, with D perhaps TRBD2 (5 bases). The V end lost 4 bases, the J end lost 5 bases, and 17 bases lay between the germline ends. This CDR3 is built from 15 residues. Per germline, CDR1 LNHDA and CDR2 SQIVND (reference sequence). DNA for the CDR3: TGTGCCAGTAGTAGTACCAAGTGGCCGGGGGAGACCCAGTACTTC. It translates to CASSSTKWPGETQYF.

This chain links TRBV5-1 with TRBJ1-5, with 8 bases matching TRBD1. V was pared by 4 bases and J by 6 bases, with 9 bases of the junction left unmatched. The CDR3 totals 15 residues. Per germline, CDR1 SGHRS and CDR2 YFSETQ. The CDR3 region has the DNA TGCGCCAGCAGCCCACAGGGGGTTCTCGGTCAGCCCCAGCATTTT. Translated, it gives CASSPQGVLGQPQHF. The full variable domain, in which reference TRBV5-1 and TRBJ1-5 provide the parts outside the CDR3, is KAGVTQTPRYLIKTRGQQVTLSCSPISGHRSVSWYQQTPGQGLQFLFEYFSETQRNKGNFPGRFSGRQFSNSRSEMNVSTLELGDSALYLCASSPQGVLGQPQHFGDGTRLSIL.

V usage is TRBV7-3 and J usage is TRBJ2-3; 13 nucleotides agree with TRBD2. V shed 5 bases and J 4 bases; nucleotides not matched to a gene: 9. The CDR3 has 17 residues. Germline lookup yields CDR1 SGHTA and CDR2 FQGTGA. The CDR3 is CASSPWGTSGGADTQYF. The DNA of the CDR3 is TGTGCCAGCAGCCCCTGGGGTACTAGCGGGGGGGCAGATACGCAGTATTTT.

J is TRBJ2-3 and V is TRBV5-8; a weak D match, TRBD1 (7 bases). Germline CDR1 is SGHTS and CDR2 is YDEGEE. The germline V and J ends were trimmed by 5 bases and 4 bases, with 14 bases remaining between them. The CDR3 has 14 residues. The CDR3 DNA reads TGTGCCAGCAGAGTCCAGGGGGGCCCAGATACGCAGTATTTT. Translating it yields CASRVQGGPDTQYF.

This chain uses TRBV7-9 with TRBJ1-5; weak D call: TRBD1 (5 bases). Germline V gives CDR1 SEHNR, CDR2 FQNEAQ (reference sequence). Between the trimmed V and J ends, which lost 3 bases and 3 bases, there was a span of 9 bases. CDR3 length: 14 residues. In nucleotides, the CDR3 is TGTGCCAGCAGCTTGGCGGGGGTCAATCAGCCCCAGCATTTT. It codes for CASSLAGVNQPQHF.

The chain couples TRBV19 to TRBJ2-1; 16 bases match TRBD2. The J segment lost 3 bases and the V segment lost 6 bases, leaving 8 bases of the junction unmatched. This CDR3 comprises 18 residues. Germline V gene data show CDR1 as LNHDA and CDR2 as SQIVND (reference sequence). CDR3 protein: CASSTGTSGGDYYNEQFF. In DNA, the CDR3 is TGTGCCAGTAGCACCGGGACTAGCGGGGGGGACTACTACAATGAGCAGTTCTTC.